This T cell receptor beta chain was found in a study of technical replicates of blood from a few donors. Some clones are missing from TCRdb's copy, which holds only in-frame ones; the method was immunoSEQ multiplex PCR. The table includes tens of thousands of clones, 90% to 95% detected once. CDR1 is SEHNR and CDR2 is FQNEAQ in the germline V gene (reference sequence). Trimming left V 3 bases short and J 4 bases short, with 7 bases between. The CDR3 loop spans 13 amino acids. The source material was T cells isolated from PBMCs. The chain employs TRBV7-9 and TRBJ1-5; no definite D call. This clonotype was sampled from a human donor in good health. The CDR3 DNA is TGTGCCAGCAGCTTCGACGGGAATCAGCCCCAGCATTTT. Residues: CASSFDGNQPQHF.